A selection of T cell receptor beta chains follows, all from one sample in a study of cytomegalovirus exposure and HLA in healthy donors. This table comes from immunoSEQ multiplex PCR, and its TCRdb copy is limited to in-frame clones, with some not included. The sample includes approximately 150,000 clones, around two thirds of them seen just once. Sequenced: PBMCs. The source is a man aged 50 to 59 in good health and CMV-seronegative. The CDR3 runs from the conserved cysteine through the conserved F or W. Each record gives: CDR3 length, J gene, V gene, D gene, clone size, CDR3 DNA, CDR3 protein. D genes are given only for firm matches. A clone size is listed for some rows: how often the clone was seen (once, few, many), or a class if it is expanded.

length: 16
J: TRBJ2-6
V: TRBV6-6
D: .
size: .
DNA: TGTGCCAGCAGGGGGCCGCTGGTCGCCGGGGCCAACGTCCTGACTTTC
CDR3: CASRGPLVAGANVLTF

length: 14
J: TRBJ2-1
V: TRBV29-1
D: .
size: .
DNA: TGCAGCGTTGAAACCGGGTTCTCCTACAATGAGCAGTTCTTC
CDR3: CSVETGFSYNEQFF

length: 16
J: TRBJ2-3
V: TRBV5-1
D: TRBD1
size: .
DNA: TGCGCCAGCAGCTCGCCGGACAGGGCCACCACAGATACGCAGTATTTT
CDR3: CASSSPDRATTDTQYF

length: 13
J: TRBJ2-1
V: TRBV11-2
D: .
size: .
DNA: TGTGCCAGCACCAGAGTTGGGAGAAATGAGCAGTTCTTC
CDR3: CASTRVGRNEQFF

length: 15
J: TRBJ2-1
V: TRBV4-3
D: .
size: .
DNA: TGCGCCAGCAGCCAAGATGGCGGGACGGCTAATGAGCAGTTCTTC
CDR3: CASSQDGGTANEQFF

length: 16
J: TRBJ1-4
V: TRBV7-9
D: .
size: .
DNA: TGTTCCAGCGCTGAGGCTTTGACAGGCCGAAATGAAAAACTGTTTTTT
CDR3: CSSAEALTGRNEKLFF

length: 14
J: TRBJ2-7
V: TRBV10-3
D: TRBD1
size: few
DNA: TGTGCCATCAGTGCGGGACAGGGATCCTACGAGCAGTACTTC
CDR3: CAISAGQGSYEQYF

length: 16
J: TRBJ1-5
V: TRBV27
D: .
size: once
DNA: TGTGCCAGCAGCCCGACCTTCGGACAGTACGATCAGCCCCAGCATTTT
CDR3: CASSPTFGQYDQPQHF

length: 11
J: TRBJ1-2
V: TRBV6-1
D: .
size: .
DNA: TGTGCCAGCAGTGCTCTGAGGGGCTACACCTTC
CDR3: CASSALRGYTF

length: 16
J: TRBJ2-5
V: TRBV5-8
D: TRBD1
size: .
DNA: TGTGCCAGCAGCCGGGACAGTCTCGTAGGTGTGGAGACCCAGTACTTC
CDR3: CASSRDSLVGVETQYF

length: 13
J: TRBJ2-7
V: TRBV19
D: TRBD1
size: .
DNA: TGTGCCAGTAGCCGGACAGGAAGCTACGAGCAGTACTTC
CDR3: CASSRTGSYEQYF

length: 14
J: TRBJ2-2
V: TRBV6-4
D: .
size: .
DNA: TGTGCCAGCAGCCCACAGGGCACCACCGGGGAGCTGTTTTTT
CDR3: CASSPQGTTGELFF

length: 15
J: TRBJ1-5
V: TRBV19
D: .
size: .
DNA: TGTGCCAGTAATAGCTGGGAGGGGAACGGTCAGCCCCAGCATTTT
CDR3: CASNSWEGNGQPQHF

length: 14
J: TRBJ1-6
V: TRBV23-1
D: .
size: .
DNA: TGCGCCAGCAGCTCGGGGAGGTGCGGCTCACCCCTCCACTTT
CDR3: CASSSGRCGSPLHF

length: 14
J: TRBJ2-7
V: TRBV29-1
D: TRBD2
size: .
DNA: TGCAGCGTCCGGACTAGCGGGGGACTCTACGAGCAGTACTTC
CDR3: CSVRTSGGLYEQYF

length: 16
J: TRBJ1-3
V: TRBV25-1
D: TRBD1
size: .
DNA: TGTGCCAGCAGGGACGACAGGGCCCTCTCTGGAAACACCATATATTTT
CDR3: CASRDDRALSGNTIYF

length: 13
J: TRBJ1-1
V: TRBV29-1
D: .
size: once
DNA: TGCAGCGTACGAGGGGGGGGCCAGATTGAAGCTTTCTTT
CDR3: CSVRGGGQIEAFF

length: 12
J: TRBJ1-2
V: TRBV29-1
D: .
size: few
DNA: TGCAGCGTTCGGACAGACCAGGATGGCTACACCTTC
CDR3: CSVRTDQDGYTF

length: 15
J: TRBJ1-4
V: TRBV19
D: TRBD1
size: .
DNA: TGTGCCAGTAGACCATCCCGGGACAGGATTGGAAAACTGTTTTTT
CDR3: CASRPSRDRIGKLFF

length: 15
J: TRBJ2-7
V: TRBV4-1
D: TRBD1
size: .
DNA: TGCGCCAGCAGCCGCGGACAGGGGTTATCCTACGAGCAGTACTTC
CDR3: CASSRGQGLSYEQYF

length: 15
J: TRBJ1-1
V: TRBV4-3
D: .
size: .
DNA: TGCGCCAGCAGCCAAGATGTCGGGAGAGGAACTGAAGCTTTCTTT
CDR3: CASSQDVGRGTEAFF

length: 15
J: TRBJ1-2
V: TRBV5-1
D: TRBD1
size: .
DNA: TGCGCCAGCAGCCAACAGGGACAGGGCCTCTATGGCTACACCTTC
CDR3: CASSQQGQGLYGYTF

length: 17
J: TRBJ1-1
V: TRBV19
D: .
size: .
DNA: TGTGCCAGTAGTTTCCCACAGGGAAGCGGGGGCGGCTATGAAGCTTTCTTT
CDR3: CASSFPQGSGGGYEAFF

length: 15
J: TRBJ2-7
V: TRBV2
D: TRBD2
size: .
DNA: TGTGCCAGCACCCCTCGGACTAGCAACCCCTACGAGCAGTACTTC
CDR3: CASTPRTSNPYEQYF

length: 14
J: TRBJ1-1
V: TRBV7-2
D: .
size: .
DNA: TGTGCCAGCAGCGGGAGGTATGGGAACACTGAAGCTTTCTTT
CDR3: CASSGRYGNTEAFF

length: 16
J: TRBJ1-1
V: TRBV4-1
D: TRBD1
size: few
DNA: TGCGCCAGCAGCCAGGGGACAGGATTATTGAACACTGAAGCTTTCTTT
CDR3: CASSQGTGLLNTEAFF

length: 15
J: TRBJ2-1
V: TRBV4-1
D: TRBD2
size: .
DNA: TGCGCCAGCAGCCATGGCCTAGCGGGCTACAATGAGCAGTTCTTC
CDR3: CASSHGLAGYNEQFF

length: 16
J: TRBJ1-5
V: TRBV27
D: TRBD1
size: .
DNA: TGTGCCAGCAGTTTAAGTCCCCGGGACAGTCGGCAGCCCCAGCATTTT
CDR3: CASSLSPRDSRQPQHF

length: 15
J: TRBJ1-2
V: TRBV10-3
D: TRBD1
size: .
DNA: TGTGCCACCTGGACAGGGAGGAATTCTAACTATGGCTACACCTTC
CDR3: CATWTGRNSNYGYTF

length: 15
J: TRBJ2-1
V: TRBV10-3
D: TRBD1
size: .
DNA: TGTGCCATCAGTGAGGAGGGACAGCCCTACAATGAGCAGTTCTTC
CDR3: CAISEEGQPYNEQFF

length: 16
J: TRBJ1-1
V: TRBV5-1
D: .
size: .
DNA: TGCGCCAGCAGCTTGGGGCAGGGCCGCATGAACACTGAAGCTTTCTTT
CDR3: CASSLGQGRMNTEAFF

length: 16
J: TRBJ2-7
V: TRBV7-2
D: .
size: .
DNA: TGTGCCAGCAGCTTAGTCTCGACAGGCGAGGCCTACGAGCAGTACTTC
CDR3: CASSLVSTGEAYEQYF

length: 13
J: TRBJ2-1
V: TRBV2
D: .
size: .
DNA: TGTGCCAGCTTGGACAGTTTGTACAATGAGCAGTTCTTC
CDR3: CASLDSLYNEQFF

length: 12
J: TRBJ1-2
V: TRBV6-5
D: .
size: .
DNA: TGTGCCAGCAGCCACGACAGCTATGGCTACACCTTC
CDR3: CASSHDSYGYTF

length: 16
J: TRBJ1-5
V: TRBV19
D: .
size: .
DNA: TGTGCCAGTAGCCGGGAGGGGCCCCATAGCAATCAGCCCCAGCATTTT
CDR3: CASSREGPHSNQPQHF

length: 12
J: TRBJ2-1
V: TRBV5-1
D: .
size: .
DNA: TGCGCCAGCAGCTCGGACTTCGATGAGCAGTTCTTC
CDR3: CASSSDFDEQFF

length: 16
J: TRBJ2-2
V: TRBV5-6
D: .
size: .
DNA: TGTGCCAGCAGCCTAAGGGCAGGGACGAACACCGGGGAGCTGTTTTTT
CDR3: CASSLRAGTNTGELFF

length: 16
J: TRBJ1-3
V: TRBV5-8
D: TRBD1
size: .
DNA: TGTGCCAGCAGCTTGGGACAGGGGCACTCTGGAAACACCATATATTTT
CDR3: CASSLGQGHSGNTIYF

length: 15
J: TRBJ1-4
V: TRBV25-1
D: TRBD1
size: once
DNA: TGTGCCAGCAGTCCTATTCCCGGGACAGGTGAAAAACTGTTTTTT
CDR3: CASSPIPGTGEKLFF

length: 16
J: TRBJ1-4
V: TRBV7-2
D: .
size: .
DNA: TGTGCCAGCAGCTTAGGGGTCAGGGAGGGAGATGAAAAACTGTTTTTT
CDR3: CASSLGVREGDEKLFF

length: 18
J: TRBJ1-1
V: TRBV6-1
D: TRBD1
size: .
DNA: TGTGCCAGCAGTGAAGCGCTTCTAGGGGGCGCAGGGGACACTGAAGCTTTCTTT
CDR3: CASSEALLGGAGDTEAFF

length: 16
J: TRBJ2-2
V: TRBV28
D: .
size: .
DNA: TGTGCCAGCAGTTTTACTAGTTCCCGGAACACCGGGGAGCTGTTTTTT
CDR3: CASSFTSSRNTGELFF